Listed below are T cell receptor beta chains from one sample, sequenced in a study of cytotoxic CD8 clonotypes in ibrutinib-treated CLL. Method: immunoSEQ multiplex PCR; TCRdb's copy keeps in-frame clones and lacks some. There are approximately 70,000 clones in the sample; approximately 80% occur only once, and less than 9% lies in the top ten. The material sequenced was PBMCs, taken at disease progression, from a patient treated with ibrutinib. Every receptor here comes from a human donor with chronic lymphocytic leukemia. Both conserved end residues are part of each CDR3. Fields, in order: J gene, V gene, clone size, D gene, CDR3 DNA, CDR3 protein. D genes are given only for firm matches. Only some rows state a clone size, as once, few, many or a class for expanded clones.

j_gene: TRBJ2-7
v_gene: TRBV6-5
abundance: -
d_gene: -
CDR3nt: TGTGCCAGCAGTCAGCGGAGATCCTACGAGCAGTACTTC
CDR3aa: CASSQRRSYEQYF

j_gene: TRBJ2-7
v_gene: TRBV4-1
abundance: -
d_gene: -
CDR3nt: TGCGCCAGCAGCCAAGTCGACCAGGGTTTTTCCTACGAGCAGTACTTC
CDR3aa: CASSQVDQGFSYEQYF

j_gene: TRBJ1-2
v_gene: TRBV6-1
abundance: -
d_gene: -
CDR3nt: TGTGCCAGCAGTGAAGGGCCGGGGACCCTTCGCACCGACACCTTC
CDR3aa: CASSEGPGTLRTDTF

j_gene: TRBJ1-2
v_gene: TRBV6-1
abundance: -
d_gene: TRBD1
CDR3nt: TGTGCCAGCAGTGAATTGACAGGGCCCAACTATGGCTACACCTTC
CDR3aa: CASSELTGPNYGYTF

j_gene: TRBJ1-1
v_gene: TRBV9
abundance: -
d_gene: -
CDR3nt: TGTGCCAGCAGCGTAGACAGTAACACTGAAGCTTTCTTT
CDR3aa: CASSVDSNTEAFF

j_gene: TRBJ1-5
v_gene: TRBV4-1
abundance: -
d_gene: TRBD1
CDR3nt: TGCGCCAGCAGCCAACATTCGGACAGGGTTAGCAATCAGCCCCAGCATTTT
CDR3aa: CASSQHSDRVSNQPQHF

j_gene: TRBJ1-1
v_gene: TRBV28
abundance: -
d_gene: -
CDR3nt: TGTGCCAGCAGTCTCACCTGGACTGAAGCTTTCTTT
CDR3aa: CASSLTWTEAFF

j_gene: TRBJ1-3
v_gene: TRBV30
abundance: -
d_gene: -
CDR3nt: TGTGCCTGGGAGAGCTCTGGAAACACCATATATTTT
CDR3aa: CAWESSGNTIYF

j_gene: TRBJ2-7
v_gene: TRBV18
abundance: -
d_gene: TRBD1
CDR3nt: TGTGCCAGCTCAAAGTTGAGAGCAGGGGGCTACGAGCAGTACTTC
CDR3aa: CASSKLRAGGYEQYF

j_gene: TRBJ1-5
v_gene: TRBV19
abundance: few
d_gene: -
CDR3nt: TGTGCCAGTAGACTACTCTCCTATAGCAATCAGCCCCAGCATTTT
CDR3aa: CASRLLSYSNQPQHF

j_gene: TRBJ1-6
v_gene: TRBV6-5
abundance: -
d_gene: -
CDR3nt: TGTGCCAGCAGTTACAGGGGTGGCAATTCACCCCTCCACTTT
CDR3aa: CASSYRGGNSPLHF

j_gene: TRBJ1-1
v_gene: TRBV5-1
abundance: -
d_gene: -
CDR3nt: TGCGCCAGCCGCGGTCGCCCCGTGAACACTGAAGCTTTCTTT
CDR3aa: CASRGRPVNTEAFF

j_gene: TRBJ1-1
v_gene: TRBV6-1
abundance: -
d_gene: -
CDR3nt: TGTGCAACATCCCAAATGAACACTGAAGCTTTCTTT
CDR3aa: CATSQMNTEAFF

j_gene: TRBJ1-4
v_gene: TRBV27
abundance: -
d_gene: -
CDR3nt: TGTGCCAGCAAAAAGGGTAATGGGGGCGTTCATGAAAAACTGTTTTTT
CDR3aa: CASKKGNGGVHEKLFF

j_gene: TRBJ2-1
v_gene: TRBV2
abundance: -
d_gene: TRBD1
CDR3nt: TGTGCCAGCAGCCCAGGACAGGGGAATGAGCAGTTCTTC
CDR3aa: CASSPGQGNEQFF

j_gene: TRBJ2-7
v_gene: TRBV16
abundance: few
d_gene: TRBD1
CDR3nt: TGTGCCAGCAGCCGTTTCGGACAGGGGGATTCCGAGCAGTACTTC
CDR3aa: CASSRFGQGDSEQYF

j_gene: TRBJ1-1
v_gene: TRBV9
abundance: -
d_gene: -
CDR3nt: TGTGCCAGCAGCGTAGTGTACCCCCCGGCGGCTGAAGCTTTCTTT
CDR3aa: CASSVVYPPAAEAFF

j_gene: TRBJ1-2
v_gene: TRBV13
abundance: -
d_gene: -
CDR3nt: TGTGCCAGCAGCATAGGGACGGGGAACTATGGCTACACCTTC
CDR3aa: CASSIGTGNYGYTF

j_gene: TRBJ1-5
v_gene: TRBV7-8
abundance: few
d_gene: -
CDR3nt: TGTGCCAGCAGCTTACTTAGCAATCAGCCCCAGCATTTT
CDR3aa: CASSLLSNQPQHF

j_gene: TRBJ2-5
v_gene: TRBV28
abundance: -
d_gene: TRBD2
CDR3nt: TGTGCCAGCAGTGACCCTAGCGGGGGGGCTCAGGAGACCCAGTACTTC
CDR3aa: CASSDPSGGAQETQYF

j_gene: TRBJ2-7
v_gene: TRBV13
abundance: -
d_gene: -
CDR3nt: TGTGCCAGCAGCTTCGACGGAACCTACGAGCAGTACTTC
CDR3aa: CASSFDGTYEQYF

j_gene: TRBJ1-1
v_gene: TRBV6-5
abundance: -
d_gene: -
CDR3nt: TGTGCCAGCAGTTCCTGGACAGAAAACACTGAAGCTTTCTTT
CDR3aa: CASSSWTENTEAFF

j_gene: TRBJ2-7
v_gene: TRBV7-8
abundance: -
d_gene: -
CDR3nt: TGTGCCAGCAGCCCGGGGACCAACGCCTACGAGCAGTACTTC
CDR3aa: CASSPGTNAYEQYF

j_gene: TRBJ1-1
v_gene: TRBV19
abundance: -
d_gene: -
CDR3nt: TGTGCCAGTAGTATAGAAACAGGGACGAGGGGATTGGATTTCTTT
CDR3aa: CASSIETGTRGLDFF

j_gene: TRBJ2-1
v_gene: TRBV6-5
abundance: -
d_gene: TRBD1
CDR3nt: TGTGCCAGCAGTTTGACAGGGGGTGAGCAGTTCTTC
CDR3aa: CASSLTGGEQFF

j_gene: TRBJ2-5
v_gene: TRBV4-2
abundance: -
d_gene: -
CDR3nt: TGTGCCAGCAGCCAAGATTGGCTAATCCAAGAGACCCAGTACTTC
CDR3aa: CASSQDWLIQETQYF

j_gene: TRBJ1-5
v_gene: TRBV2
abundance: -
d_gene: -
CDR3nt: TGTGCCAGCAGGGCAGGTAGTCAGCCCCAGCATTTT
CDR3aa: CASRAGSQPQHF

j_gene: TRBJ1-1
v_gene: TRBV7-9
abundance: -
d_gene: -
CDR3nt: TGTGCCAGCAGCCCCGCTGCCAGCCTGAACACTGAAGCTTTCTTT
CDR3aa: CASSPAASLNTEAFF

j_gene: TRBJ1-1
v_gene: TRBV7-9
abundance: -
d_gene: -
CDR3nt: TGTGCCAGCAGCTCCCGAGGAGGCACTGAAGCTTTCTTT
CDR3aa: CASSSRGGTEAFF

j_gene: TRBJ1-2
v_gene: TRBV6-1
abundance: -
d_gene: -
CDR3nt: TGTGCCAGCAGTGAACGTGGGACACCCTATGGCTACACCTTC
CDR3aa: CASSERGTPYGYTF

j_gene: TRBJ1-4
v_gene: TRBV5-1
abundance: -
d_gene: -
CDR3nt: TGCGCCAGCAGCTTTGAGGGGCGAGGTGAAAAACTGTTTTTT
CDR3aa: CASSFEGRGEKLFF

j_gene: TRBJ2-3
v_gene: TRBV14
abundance: -
d_gene: -
CDR3nt: TGTGCCAGCAGCCAATCCAAATCGCAGTATTTT
CDR3aa: CASSQSKSQYF

j_gene: TRBJ2-7
v_gene: TRBV15
abundance: -
d_gene: TRBD1
CDR3nt: TGTGCCACCAGCAGACACTACGGACAGGGAAACTCCTACGAGCAGTACTTC
CDR3aa: CATSRHYGQGNSYEQYF

j_gene: TRBJ2-7
v_gene: TRBV25-1
abundance: once
d_gene: TRBD2
CDR3nt: TGTGCCAGCGGGGCGGGAGGGCGGTACGAGCAGTACTTC
CDR3aa: CASGAGGRYEQYF

j_gene: TRBJ2-7
v_gene: TRBV30
abundance: -
d_gene: -
CDR3nt: TGTGCCTGGAGTGTACGGGGTTTGGACAGACCCTACGAGCAGTACTTC
CDR3aa: CAWSVRGLDRPYEQYF

j_gene: TRBJ1-6
v_gene: TRBV28
abundance: -
d_gene: -
CDR3nt: TGTGCCAGCATGGGCAGGGGTTCCTATAATTCACCCCTCCACTTT
CDR3aa: CASMGRGSYNSPLHF

j_gene: TRBJ2-5
v_gene: TRBV18
abundance: -
d_gene: -
CDR3nt: TGTGCCAGCTCCCGCAGGAGCGAGACCCAGTACTTC
CDR3aa: CASSRRSETQYF

j_gene: TRBJ1-2
v_gene: TRBV28
abundance: -
d_gene: -
CDR3nt: TGTGCCAGCGCGCAAGCGGGGGCTAACTATGGCTACACCTTC
CDR3aa: CASAQAGANYGYTF

j_gene: TRBJ1-5
v_gene: TRBV18
abundance: -
d_gene: -
CDR3nt: TGTGCCAGCTCACCGTCGGGAAATCAGCCCCAGCATTTT
CDR3aa: CASSPSGNQPQHF

j_gene: TRBJ1-3
v_gene: TRBV19
abundance: -
d_gene: -
CDR3nt: TGTGCCAGTAGTATCCCGAGTGAAACTGGAAACACCATATATTTT
CDR3aa: CASSIPSETGNTIYF

j_gene: TRBJ1-5
v_gene: TRBV6-5
abundance: -
d_gene: -
CDR3nt: TGTGCCAGCAGTTTAAAAGGGGGTAGCAATCAGCCCCAGCATTTT
CDR3aa: CASSLKGGSNQPQHF

j_gene: TRBJ2-5
v_gene: TRBV21-1
abundance: -
d_gene: -
CDR3nt: TGTGCCAGCAGGCCGGGACTAAACCTATGGGGGGAGACCCAGTACTTC
CDR3aa: CASRPGLNLWGETQYF